Presented here are 10 T cell receptor beta chains from one specimen sequenced in a study of OX40 agonist ivuxolimab in advanced cancers. TCRdb's copy holds only in-frame clones and misses some; the assay was immunoSEQ multiplex PCR. The table has about 20,000 clones, 65% to 85% seen once. The sample in question was CD4+ or CD8+ T cells sorted from blood, obtained in a trial of the OX40 agonist ivuxolimab. All receptors come from an adult with an advanced solid tumor such as melanoma, head and neck, liver or kidney cancer.

This clone has just one count. The genes are TRBV27 and TRBJ1-1; the D gene is possibly TRBD1 (5 bases). The CDR3 has 16 residues. CDR1 and CDR2 from the germline V gene are MNHEY and SMNVEV (reference sequence). Trimming stripped 2 bases from V and 0 bases from J, with 13 bases between. CDR3 amino acids: CASSLGQGGLNTEAFF. As DNA, the CDR3 is TGTGCCAGCAGTTTAGGGCAGGGAGGGTTGAACACTGAAGCTTTCTTT.

V is TRBV27 and J is TRBJ2-3, with 10 bases fitting TRBD2. CDR3 length: 18 amino acids. Per the germline V gene, CDR1 is MNHEY and CDR2 is SMNVEV (reference sequence). With V trimmed by 3 bases and J by 5 bases, 14 bases remained unmatched. CDR3 loop: CASSFFSGGAWAEDTQYF. The CDR3, as DNA: TGTGCCAGCAGTTTTTTCAGCGGGGGGGCCTGGGCCGAAGATACGCAGTATTTT.

This chain uses TRBV6-5 with TRBJ2-7; 7 nucleotides line up with TRBD2. Germline loops: CDR1 MNHEY, CDR2 SVGAGI. The CDR3 is made up of 14 amino acids. The V segment lost 2 bases and the J segment 3 bases; nucleotides outside the gene matches: 4. CDR3 sequence: CASSYGSSGYEQYF. The DNA of the CDR3 is TGTGCCAGCAGTTACGGGTCTAGCGGCTACGAGCAGTACTTC.

The rearrangement joins TRBV27 to TRBJ2-7; maybe TRBD1 (5 bases). The V end lost 8 bases, the J end lost 9 bases, and 11 bases lay between the germline ends. There are 10 residues in the CDR3. Germline V gene data show CDR1 as MNHEY and CDR2 as SMNVEV (reference sequence). CDR3 amino acids: CASGGARQYF. For the CDR3, the DNA is TGTGCCAGCGGTGGGGCCAGGCAGTACTTC.

This chain connects TRBV28 to TRBJ2-6; D is undetermined. This CDR3 region has 20 residues. The ends were cut back, 8 bases at V and 0 bases at J, with 26 bases in the middle. CDR1 and CDR2 from the germline V gene are MDHEN and SYDVKM. Here the CDR3 DNA reads TGTGCCAGCGGGTCTAGGCGGCCTACGGCGTTTCCCTCTGGGGCCAACGTCCTGACTTTC. Protein product: CASGSRRPTAFPSGANVLTF.

The chain is built from TRBV11-3 and TRBJ2-7, with a tentative D call TRBD1 (6 bases). CDR3 length: 14 residues. CDR1 and CDR2 (germline): SGHNT, YENEEA. V lost 3 bases to trimming and J lost 3 bases, with 12 bases between them. The chain's CDR3 is CASSFDRNHYEQYF. CDR3 DNA sequence: TGTGCCAGCAGCTTTGACAGGAACCACTACGAGCAGTACTTC. The full variable domain, completed using reference TRBV11-3 and TRBJ2-7, is EAGVVQSPRYKIIEKKQPVAFWCNPISGHNTLYWYLQNLGQGPELLIRYENEEAVDDSQLPKDRFSAERLKGVDSTLKIQPAELGDSAVYLCASSFDRNHYEQYFGPGTRLTVT.

This chain joins TRBV29-1 and TRBJ2-3, with TRBD2 identical over 9 bases. This CDR3 region has 15 residues. Germline assignment: CDR1 SQVTM and CDR2 ANQGSEA. Trimming took 3 bases from V and 2 from J; bases not matched to a gene: 6. The CDR3 nucleotides read TGCAGCGTTGAGGCTAGCGGGGTTCCCACAGATACGCAGTATTTT. It specifies CSVEASGVPTDTQYF.

V usage is TRBV13 and J usage is TRBJ2-6; D is uncertain. Per the germline V gene, CDR1 is PRHDT and CDR2 is FYEKMQ (reference sequence). Trimming shortened V by 4 bases and J by 0 bases, and 4 bases separated the two germline ends. CDR3 length: 14 amino acids. The CDR3 nucleotides read TGTGCCAGCAGCTCAGTCTCTGGGGCCAACGTCCTGACTTTC. Translated: CASSSVSGANVLTF.

Only a few counts were recorded for this clone. The chain joins TRBV27 to TRBJ2-7; D may be TRBD2 (8 bases). Trimming removed 5 bases at V and 1 base at J, with 18 bases between. Germline-derived CDR1 and CDR2 are MNHEY and SMNVEV (reference sequence). CDR3 length: 16 residues. CDR3 sequence reads: CASSPREGANSYEQYF. CDR3 sequence (DNA): TGTGCCAGCAGTCCCCGGGAGGGGGCGAATTCCTACGAGCAGTACTTC.

The CDR3 loop reads CASSTPTSGGFEQYF. DNA for the CDR3: TGTGCCAGCAGCACTCCGACTAGCGGGGGTTTCGAGCAGTACTTC. This chain links TRBV9 with TRBJ2-7; 12 bases are a match to TRBD2. V lost 4 bases and J lost 6; bases outside the gene matches: 8. The CDR3 sequence is 15 residues long. Germline V gene lookup returns CDR1 SGDLS and CDR2 YYNGEE.